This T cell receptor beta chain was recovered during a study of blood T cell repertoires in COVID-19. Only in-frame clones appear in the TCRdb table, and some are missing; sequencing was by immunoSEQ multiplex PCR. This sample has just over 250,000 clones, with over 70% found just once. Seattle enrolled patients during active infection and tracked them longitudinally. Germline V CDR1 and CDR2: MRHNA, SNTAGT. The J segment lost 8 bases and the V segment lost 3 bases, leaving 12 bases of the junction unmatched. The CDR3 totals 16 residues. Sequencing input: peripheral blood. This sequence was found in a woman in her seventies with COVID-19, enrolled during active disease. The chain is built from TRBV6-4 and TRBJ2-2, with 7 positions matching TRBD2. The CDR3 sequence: CASSDTNPSGAGELFF. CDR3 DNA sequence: TGTGCCAGCAGTGATACCAACCCTAGCGGCGCGGGGGAGCTGTTTTTT.